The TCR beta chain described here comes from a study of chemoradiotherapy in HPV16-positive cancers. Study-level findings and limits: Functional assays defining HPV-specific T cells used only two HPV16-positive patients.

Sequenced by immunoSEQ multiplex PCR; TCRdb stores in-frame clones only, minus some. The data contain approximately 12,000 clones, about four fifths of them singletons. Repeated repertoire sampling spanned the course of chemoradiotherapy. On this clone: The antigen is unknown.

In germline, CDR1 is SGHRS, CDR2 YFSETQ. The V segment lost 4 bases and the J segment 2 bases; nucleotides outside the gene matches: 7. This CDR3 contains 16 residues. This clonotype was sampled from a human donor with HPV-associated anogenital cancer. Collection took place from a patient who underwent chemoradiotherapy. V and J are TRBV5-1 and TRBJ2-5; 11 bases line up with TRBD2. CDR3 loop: CASSPLTSGAQETQYF. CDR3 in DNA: TGCGCCAGCAGCCCGCTGACTAGCGGGGCACAAGAGACCCAGTACTTC.